This TCR beta chain is from a study of T cell responses to AZD1222 COVID-19 vaccine. There are 14 residues in the CDR3. Trimming cost V 7 bases and J 4 bases; bases outside gene matches: 4. CDR1 is SEHNR and CDR2 is FQNEAQ in the germline V gene (reference sequence). Sequencing used immunoSEQ multiplex PCR; TCRdb keeps in-frame clones, though not all of them. Of 90,000 to 120,000 clones listed, 87% are singletons. The clonotype comes from an adult in good health. This chain connects TRBV7-9 to TRBJ2-3, with TRBD2 identical over 11 bases. The sequences come from peripheral blood, collected on day 0 of AZD1222 vaccination. The chain's CDR3 is CASILAGGSDTQYF. DNA for the CDR3: TGTGCCAGCATCCTAGCGGGAGGTTCAGATACGCAGTATTTT.